This TCR beta chain was identified in a study of human T cells and chemical hapten exposure. Whole-study context: Reading of the patch tests, which applied 0.01% DPC to the upper back, occurred at 6 days.

There are a few counts of this clonotype. Time point described: pre-sensitization, week 0. Treatment here: therapeutic diphenylcyclopropenone sensitization with weekly scalp DPC. Venepuncture was done earlier than the placement of each patch test. Under the authors' procedure: A per-sample median of about 95,000 TCRs was observed, with counts ranging from about 20,000 to 690,600. TCRdb itself ran the RACE reads through MiXCR, one entry per CDR3 protein. TCRdb's processing, not the authors', yielded these V and J calls. The table has 250,000 or so distinct CDR3 sequences, roughly 7.4% seen once. The CDR3 extends over 13 amino acids. Germline loops: CDR1 SGHDN, CDR2 FVKESK. V dropped 4 bases and J dropped 10 bases, with 16 bases sitting between them.

The source was whole blood, collected in connection with sensitization to the hapten diphenylcyclopropenone (DPC). This sequence joins TRBV14 and TRBJ1-1, with D perhaps matching TRBD1 (6 bases). The clonotype comes from a man aged 18 to 35 with alopecia areata. Some clones in this sample may be carry-over from other donors' samples. In nucleotides, the CDR3 is TGTGCCAGCAGCCCCACGAGGCAAGGGGGAGCTTTCTTT. This translates into CASSPTRQGGAFF.